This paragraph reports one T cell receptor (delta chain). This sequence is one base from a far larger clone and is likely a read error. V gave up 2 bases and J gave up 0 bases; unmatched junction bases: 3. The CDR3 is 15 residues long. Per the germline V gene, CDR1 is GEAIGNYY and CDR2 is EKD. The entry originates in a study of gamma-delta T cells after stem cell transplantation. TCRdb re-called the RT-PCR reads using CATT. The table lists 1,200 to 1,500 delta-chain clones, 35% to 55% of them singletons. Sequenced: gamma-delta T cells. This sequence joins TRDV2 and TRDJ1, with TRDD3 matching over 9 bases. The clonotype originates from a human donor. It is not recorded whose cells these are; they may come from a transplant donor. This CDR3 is CACDKLGDHTDKLIF. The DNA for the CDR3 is TGTGCCTGTGACAAACTGGGGGACCACACCGATAAACTCATCTTT.